These 7 T cell receptor beta chains share one sample of origin, sequenced in a study of beta chain features in type 1 diabetes. Expressed TCRB transcripts were sequenced because the isolated RNA had all been reverse transcribed beforehand. Some clones are missing from TCRdb's copy, which holds only in-frame ones; the method was immunoSEQ multiplex PCR. Of over 700,000 clones in the sample, about a sixth were seen once. Sequencing was performed on naive CD4+ T cells from blood. These TCRs come from a woman in her late teens or twenties in good health.

The chain couples TRBV5-6 to TRBJ1-1; D unclear. From germline, CDR1 is SGHDT and CDR2 YYEEEE. Trimming stripped 0 bases from V and 2 bases from J, with 8 bases between. This CDR3 contains 14 residues. CDR3: CASSLAGFNTEAFF. In nucleotides, the CDR3 is TGTGCCAGCAGCTTGGCGGGGTTCAACACTGAAGCTTTCTTT.

This clone was seen more than once but under ten times. The chain carries TRBV20-1 and TRBJ2-1; unclear D gene. Germline V gives CDR1 DFQATT, CDR2 SNEGSKA (reference sequence). There are 11 residues in the CDR3. V was pared by 6 bases and J by 11 bases, with 14 bases between. The CDR3 reads CSASTPAQQFF. The CDR3 DNA reads TGCAGTGCGAGTACACCTGCGCAGCAGTTCTTC.

The chain carries TRBV7-2 and TRBJ2-5; D is unclear. V was shortened by 3 bases and J by 2 bases, with 10 bases between the two germline ends. The CDR3 consists of 14 residues. The germline CDR1 and CDR2 sequences are SGHTA and FQGNSA. DNA of the CDR3: TGTGCCAGCAGCTTCTTCGCGGAACAAGAGACCCAGTACTTC. Amino acid sequence: CASSFFAEQETQYF.

The DNA of the CDR3 is TGCGCCAGCAGCCAAGAGGGCTACCTAAACAATGAGCAGTTCTTC. The encoded protein is CASSQEGYLNNEQFF. The chain carries TRBV4-3 and TRBJ2-1, with unresolved D. The germline gives CDR1 LGHNA, CDR2 YSLEER. This CDR3 has 15 residues. The V end lost 0 bases, the J end lost 5 bases, and 11 bases lay between the germline ends.

This clone was observed a handful of times. Other nucleotide sequences from this sample produce the same CDR3. This chain links TRBV7-8 with TRBJ2-7, with D maybe TRBD1 (6 bases). Per germline, CDR1 SGHVS and CDR2 FQNEAQ. The V end lost 3 bases, the J end lost 0 bases, and 9 bases lay between the germline ends. The length of the CDR3 is 14 residues. CDR3 amino acids: CASSLTGSSYEQYF. DNA for the CDR3: TGTGCCAGCAGCTTGACAGGATCCTCCTACGAGCAGTACTTC.

In its sample, this clone was seen a few times. The gene calls are TRBV30 and TRBJ1-2, with 7 bases lining up with TRBD1. This CDR3 contains 13 residues. Germline V gives CDR1 GTSNPN, CDR2 SVGIG (reference sequence). V lost 5 bases to trimming and J lost 2 bases; unmatched junction nucleotides: 5. CDR3 in amino acids: CAWRQGGNYGYTF. The CDR3, as DNA: TGTGCCTGGCGACAGGGAGGGAACTATGGCTACACCTTC.

V gene TRBV28 combines with J gene TRBJ1-1; D is ambiguous. Germline loops: CDR1 MDHEN, CDR2 SYDVKM. Trimming removed 5 bases at V and 4 bases at J, with 14 bases between. The CDR3 length is 14 residues. The CDR3 DNA follows: TGTGCCAGCAGTCGGCGTAGGACTGTCACTGAAGCTTTCTTT. It yields the protein CASSRRRTVTEAFF.